Presented here are 8 T cell receptor beta chains from one specimen sequenced in a study of human T cells and chemical hapten exposure. Time point denoted: patch test 1, 2 weeks after DPC sensitization. Described treatment: therapeutic diphenylcyclopropenone sensitization with weekly scalp DPC. Each CDR3 protein gets one entry after TCRdb re-called the RACE reads with MiXCR. The table records around 100,000 distinct CDR3 sequences, more than 9.5% of them present only once. The starting material was whole blood, obtained in connection with sensitization to the hapten diphenylcyclopropenone (DPC). The source of these receptors is a woman between 35 and 50 years old with alopecia areata. Some clones in this sample may be carry-over from other donors' samples.

A few counts support this clonotype. The chain couples TRBV29-1 to TRBJ2-2, with 11 positions matching TRBD1. The CDR3 is 15 residues long. Germline V CDR1 and CDR2: SQVTM, ANQGSEA. V was pared by 6 bases and J by 4 bases, with 7 bases of the junction left unmatched. CDR3 sequence: CSVHLGTGGTGELFF. CDR3 coding DNA: TGCAGCGTGCACCTAGGGACAGGGGGCACCGGGGAGCTGTTTTTT.

The chain employs TRBV4-1 and TRBJ2-7; 10 nucleotides align to TRBD1. V shed 4 bases, J shed 3 bases, and the junction held 3 bases outside the gene matches. In germline, CDR1 is MGHRA, CDR2 YSYEKL. The CDR3 contains 14 residues. This CDR3 is CASSLGTGVYEQYF. Here the CDR3 DNA reads TGCGCCAGCAGCCTTGGGACAGGGGTCTACGAGCAGTACTTC.

This clonotype has ten or more counts. The rearrangement links TRBV5-1 to TRBJ1-1, with TRBD1 as a possible D gene (6 bases). CDR1 SGHRS and CDR2 YFSETQ come from the germline V gene. CDR3 length equals 14 residues. The ends were cut back, 0 bases at V and 1 base at J, with 7 bases in the middle. This CDR3 is CASSLDRANTEAFF. CDR3 coding DNA: TGCGCCAGCAGCTTGGACAGGGCGAACACTGAAGCTTTCTTT. The full variable domain, its missing parts supplied by reference TRBV5-1 and TRBJ1-1, is KAGVTQTPRYLIKTRGQQVTLSCSPISGHRSVSWYQQTPGQGLQFLFEYFSETQRNKGNFPGRFSGRQFSNSRSEMNVSTLELGDSALYLCASSLDRANTEAFFGQGTRLTVV.

The chain joins TRBV12-3 or TRBV12-4 to TRBJ2-1; 10 bases match TRBD2. V was clipped by 5 bases and J by 3 bases; unmatched bases: 7. The CDR3 is 16 amino acids. The DNA for the CDR3 is TGTGCCAGCAGTCCCCGGGTAGCGGGAGGCTACAATGAGCAGTTCTTC. Translation: CASSPRVAGGYNEQFF.

This clonotype showed up many times. The chain is built from TRBV19 and TRBJ2-3; D is perhaps TRBD1 (6 bases). V shed 6 bases and J shed 2 bases, with 15 bases lying between them. The CDR3 is 15 amino acids. Germline-derived CDR1 and CDR2 are LNHDA and SQIVND (reference sequence). The DNA for the CDR3 is TGTGCCAGTAGGGTCCGGGACACTAACACAGATACGCAGTATTTT. It specifies CASRVRDTNTDTQYF.

V gene TRBV18 combines with J gene TRBJ2-7; D remains unclear. Trimming shortened V by 3 bases and J by 3 bases, and 12 bases separated the two germline ends. Germline CDR1 is KGHSH and CDR2 is LQKENI. The CDR3 is 14 amino acids. The DNA for the CDR3 is TGTGCCAGCTCACCGGGCCGGGCCCACTACGAGCAGTACTTC. Its protein is CASSPGRAHYEQYF.

This clonotype was seen a handful of times. V is TRBV29-1 and J is TRBJ2-6; 9 bases agree with TRBD1. After removal of 6 bases from V and 3 bases from J, the junction contained 15 bases not matched to a gene. Germline loops: CDR1 SQVTM, CDR2 ANQGSEA. The CDR3 is 18 residues long. CDR3 residues: CSVLPTGGSLFGANVLTF. CDR3 coding DNA: TGCAGCGTCCTTCCTACAGGGGGCTCCCTTTTTGGGGCCAACGTCCTGACTTTC.

This clonotype appeared many times. V gene TRBV6-5 combines with J gene TRBJ2-3; 7 positions agree with TRBD2. CDR1 is MNHEY and CDR2 is SVGAGI in the germline V gene. CDR3 length: 14 residues. V trimming: 2 bases; J trimming: 1 base; junction bases outside the gene matches: 0. CDR3 amino acids: CASSYGGGTDTQYF. DNA for the CDR3: TGTGCCAGCAGTTACGGGGGGGGCACAGATACGCAGTATTTT.